Each of the 18 T cell receptor beta chains below was sequenced from the same sample in a study of regulatory T cells in long-lasting Graves disease. Sequencing libraries for TCR beta were prepared with iRepertoire HTBI primers and Arm-PCR of CDR3 regions. TCRdb re-analysed the multiplex PCR reads in MiXCR, keeping a single row per CDR3 protein. Among 350,000 to 450,000 distinct CDR3 sequences listed, around 21% were seen once. As to time point: persistent/refractory GD, antithyroid drugs over 5 years with positive TRAb. Construction of the TCR library relied on RNA isolated from PBMCs. This specimen consisted of peripheral blood mononuclear cells (PBMCs), obtained when the disease was refractory, from a patient treated with antithyroid drugs. The receptors here all came from a female donor with Graves disease.

This clonotype came up many times. CDR3 in amino acids: CASSEESRRYEQYF. The CDR3 DNA is TGTGCCAGCAGTGAAGAGTCGCGGCGTTACGAGCAGTACTTC. The chain employs TRBV6-1 and TRBJ2-7; D gene ambiguous. V was shortened by 1 base and J by 4 bases, with 11 bases between the two germline ends. The CDR3 has 14 amino acids. Germline values: CDR1 MNHNS, CDR2 SASEGT.

Only a few counts were recorded for this clonotype. The V and J genes are TRBV30 and TRBJ1-6, with D unresolved. In germline, CDR1 is GTSNPN, CDR2 SVGIG (reference sequence). This CDR3 is built from 13 residues. V was shortened by 0 bases and J by 8 bases, with 8 bases between the two germline ends. In DNA, the CDR3 is TGTGCCTGGAGTGTAGATCCGGATTCACCCCTCCACTTT. It specifies CAWSVDPDSPLHF.

The chain carries TRBV20-1 and TRBJ1-5; no clear D gene. Germline V gene data show CDR1 as DFQATT and CDR2 as SNEGSKA (reference sequence). Trimming shortened V by 1 base and J by 0 bases, and 10 bases separated the two germline ends. CDR3 length: 15 amino acids. This CDR3 reads CSARVSTDSNQPQHF. CDR3 sequence (DNA): TGCAGTGCTAGAGTTTCCACAGATAGCAATCAGCCCCAGCATTTT.

The sample holds many counts of this clonotype. V usage is TRBV12-3 or TRBV12-4 and J usage is TRBJ2-5; D is undetermined. The length of the CDR3 is 14 residues. V dropped 5 bases and J dropped 0 bases, with 10 bases sitting between them. The DNA for the CDR3 is TGTGCCAGCAGTGGGAAGTTGCACCAAGAGACCCAGTACTTC. This encodes CASSGKLHQETQYF.

As to this clonotype: This may arise from a read error, as a much more abundant clone is one base away. CDR3 coding DNA: TGCAGCGCGACAGGGAACTCCTACGAGCAGTACTTC. It specifies CSATGNSYEQYF. V usage is TRBV29-1 and J usage is TRBJ2-7; 7 bases align to TRBD1. V gave up 7 bases and J gave up 0 bases; unmatched junction bases: 3. Germline CDR1 is SQVTM and CDR2 is ANQGSEA. There are 12 residues in the CDR3.

The chain links TRBV2 to TRBJ2-1, with a tentative D call TRBD1 (6 bases). Germline V gene sequence: CDR1 SNHLY, CDR2 FYNNEI. The CDR3 length is 14 residues. Trimming took 8 bases from V and 4 from J, leaving 15 bases between them. This CDR3 is CASHREGAYNEQFF. The CDR3 DNA follows: TGTGCCAGCCACAGGGAAGGGGCTTACAATGAGCAGTTCTTC.

The J gene is TRBJ1-2, the V gene TRBV5-1, with D possibly matching TRBD1 (5 bases). The V end was cut by 6 bases, the J end by 8 bases, with 17 bases between. The CDR3 has 13 amino acids. The germline V gene encodes CDR1 SGHRS and CDR2 YFSETQ. CDR3 protein: CASNNRDLGGYTF. In DNA, the CDR3 is TGCGCCAGCAACAACCGGGACCTTGGGGGCTACACCTTC. Based on the CDR3 plus reference TRBV5-1 and TRBJ1-2, the full variable domain is KAGVTQTPRYLIKTRGQQVTLSCSPISGHRSVSWYQQTPGQGLQFLFEYFSETQRNKGNFPGRFSGRQFSNSRSEMNVSTLELGDSALYLCASNNRDLGGYTFGSGTRLTVV.

The CDR3 loop reads CASSLRGGAQYSLKNIQYF. In DNA, the CDR3 is TGTGCCAGCAGCTTAAGGGGAGGCGCCCAATATTCGCTCAAAAACATTCAGTACTTC. The chain carries TRBV7-8 and TRBJ2-4; D possibly corresponds to TRBD2 (6 bases). The V gene lost 2 bases and the J gene lost 3 bases, with 23 bases spanning the gap. The CDR3 has 19 amino acids. Germline V gene lookup returns CDR1 SGHVS and CDR2 FQNEAQ.

As to this clonotype: A read error may be the cause here, since a much bigger clone is one base away. V is TRBV7-2 and J is TRBJ2-7; the D gene is possibly TRBD1 (5 bases). Between the trimmed V and J ends, which lost 6 bases and 2 bases, there was a span of 14 bases. Per germline, CDR1 SGHTA and CDR2 FQGNSA. The CDR3 covers 14 residues. The CDR3 loop is CASRPETDPYEQYF. CDR3 nucleotide sequence: TGTGCCAGCAGACCCGAGACAGACCCCTACGAGCAGTACTTC. Supplemented by reference TRBV7-2 and TRBJ2-7, the full variable domain reads GAGVSQSPSNKVTEKGKDVELRCDPISGHTALYWYRQSLGQGLEFLIYFQGNSAPDKSGLPSDRFSAERTGGSVSTLTIQRTQQEDSAVYLCASRPETDPYEQYFGPGTRLTVT.

There are a few counts of this clonotype. The rearrangement uses TRBV20-1 and TRBJ1-1; possible D gene TRBD1, 5 bases. From germline, CDR1 is DFQATT and CDR2 SNEGSKA (reference sequence). This CDR3 region has 15 residues. Trimming pared 0 bases from V and 1 base from J, leaving 12 bases between. The CDR3 nucleotides read TGCAGTGCTAGAGATAGGCGGGGGGGGAACACTGAAGCTTTCTTT. Protein sequence: CSARDRRGGNTEAFF.

This clonotype was found many times. This chain joins TRBV24-1 and TRBJ2-7; TRBD2 matches 11 bases. V shed 6 bases, J shed 0 bases, and the junction held 6 bases outside the gene matches. The CDR3 has 16 residues. Germline CDR1 and CDR2: KGHDR and SFDVKD. For the CDR3, the DNA is TGTGCCACCAGTACTTTAGCGGGAGGGGGCTCCTACGAGCAGTACTTC. Amino acids: CATSTLAGGGSYEQYF.

This clonotype has at least ten counts. The chain has TRBV30 and TRBJ1-1, with unresolved D. Germline CDR1 and CDR2: GTSNPN and SVGIG (reference sequence). The germline V and J ends were trimmed by 2 bases and 3 bases, with 13 bases remaining between them. The CDR3 has 14 residues. CDR3 sequence reads: CAWSWTLLYTEAFF. The DNA of the CDR3 is TGTGCCTGGAGTTGGACCTTGTTGTACACTGAAGCTTTCTTT.

Regarding this clonotype: A much larger clonotype is one base distant, so this may be a read error. The chain joins TRBV27 to TRBJ1-1; D unclear. The CDR3 totals 12 residues. Germline-derived CDR1 and CDR2 are MNHEY and SMNVEV (reference sequence). Trimming pared 6 bases from V and 1 base from J, leaving 6 bases between. CDR3 sequence: CASRERNTEAFF. The CDR3 DNA sequence: TGTGCCAGCAGGGAGAGGAACACTGAAGCTTTCTTT.

The V and J genes are TRBV18 and TRBJ2-7; D is ambiguous. The CDR3 consists of 12 residues. Trimming removed 5 bases at V and 7 bases at J, with 12 bases between. Germline lookup yields CDR1 KGHSH and CDR2 LQKENI. The CDR3 nucleotides read TGTGCCAGCTCATCGGGCCTCGGAGAGCAGTACTTC. It translates to CASSSGLGEQYF.

This chain uses TRBV7-2 with TRBJ1-4; D is perhaps TRBD1 (5 bases). CDR3 length: 15 amino acids. CDR1 SGHTA and CDR2 FQGNSA come from the germline V gene. V was shortened by 1 base and J by 4 bases, with 10 bases between the two germline ends. The CDR3 DNA sequence: TGTGCCAGCAGCTTAGGTGCAGGGCTTAATGAAAAACTGTTTTTT. It codes for CASSLGAGLNEKLFF. Together with reference TRBV7-2 and TRBJ1-4, the CDR3 gives the full variable domain: GAGVSQSPSNKVTEKGKDVELRCDPISGHTALYWYRQSLGQGLEFLIYFQGNSAPDKSGLPSDRFSAERTGGSVSTLTIQRTQQEDSAVYLCASSLGAGLNEKLFFGSGTQLSVL.

This rearrangement joins TRBV10-3 to TRBJ2-7; possibly TRBD1 for D (6 bases). Germline V gene sequence: CDR1 ENHRY, CDR2 SYGVKD. The CDR3 is 14 amino acids. The V end was cut by 6 bases, the J end by 0 bases, with 12 bases between. CDR3 sequence: CAISYRESSYEQYF. The CDR3 nucleotides are TGTGCCATCAGCTACAGGGAGAGCTCCTACGAGCAGTACTTC.

This clonotype showed up many times. The chain uses TRBV10-3 and TRBJ2-5, with 7 bases lining up with TRBD1. Trimming cost V 11 bases and J 0 bases; bases outside gene matches: 6. Germline assignment: CDR1 ENHRY and CDR2 SYGVKD. CDR3 size: 13 residues. In DNA form, the CDR3 reads TGTGCCTCCCAGGGACAGCACCAAGAGACCCAGTACTTC. Its protein is CASQGQHQETQYF.

The table lists this clonotype with a few counts. J is TRBJ1-1 and V is TRBV30; D unclear. CDR3 length: 15 residues. Trimming left V 5 bases short and J 2 bases short, with 18 bases between. CDR1 GTSNPN and CDR2 SVGIG come from the germline V gene (reference sequence). In DNA form, the CDR3 reads TGTGCCTGGGCAAGGTCTGGCCAGCCCAACACTGAAGCTTTCTTT. The encoded protein is CAWARSGQPNTEAFF.